Following are 5 T cell receptor beta chains from one sample sequenced in a study of T cell changes during pregnancy in multiple sclerosis. Data came from immunoSEQ multiplex PCR; TCRdb stores just in-frame clones and leaves some out. This sample has about 20,000 clones, with 90% to 95% found just once. Specimen: CD4+ T cells from peripheral blood mononuclear cells, collected after pregnancy. The receptors were gathered from a female donor in good health, enrolled as a control in a pregnancy study.

This chain uses TRBV7-6 with TRBJ2-2; D is perhaps TRBD2 (6 bases). CDR3 length equals 15 residues. Per the germline V gene, CDR1 is SGHVS and CDR2 is FNYEAQ. With 2 bases removed from V and 2 bases from J, the gap between germline ends came to 9 bases. This CDR3 reads CASSLSGTNTGELFF. In DNA, the CDR3 is TGTGCCAGCAGCTTATCTGGGACTAACACCGGGGAGCTGTTTTTT.

The chain links TRBV27 to TRBJ1-5; D possibly corresponds to TRBD1 (5 bases). Germline lookup yields CDR1 MNHEY and CDR2 SMNVEV (reference sequence). The CDR3 is 15 residues long. Trimming left V 3 bases short and J 4 bases short, with 13 bases between. Here the CDR3 DNA reads TGTGCCAGCAGTTTCTCGGCAGGGTTTAATCAGCCCCAGCATTTT. Amino acids: CASSFSAGFNQPQHF.

The V and J genes are TRBV6-1 and TRBJ2-5, with 8 bases lining up with TRBD1. The J call may be wrong; the DNA end is better matched by TRBJ2-7. Germline CDR1 is MNHNS and CDR2 is SASEGT. The CDR3 is 14 residues long. The CDR3 region is CASRPTGDSYEQYF. DNA of the CDR3: TGTGCCAGCAGGCCGACAGGGGACTCCTACGAGCAGTACTTC.

V gene TRBV6-5 combines with J gene TRBJ2-1; 10 bases are shared with TRBD2. This CDR3 is built from 15 residues. The V segment lost 6 bases and the J segment 7 bases; nucleotides outside the gene matches: 9. Germline V gives CDR1 MNHEY, CDR2 SVGAGI. This CDR3 is CASSRKREGRNEQFF. In DNA, the CDR3 is TGTGCCAGCAGCCGAAAGCGGGAGGGCCGGAATGAGCAGTTCTTC.

This clone was picked up one time. This sequence joins TRBV19 and TRBJ2-3, with 9 bases identical to TRBD1. V dropped 9 bases and J dropped 1; count of bases not matched to a gene: 5. CDR1 and CDR2 from the germline V gene are LNHDA and SQIVND (reference sequence). This CDR3 comprises 14 residues. CDR3 DNA: TGTGCCAGCAGGAGGACAGGGGGCACAGATACGCAGTATTTT. It translates to CASRRTGGTDTQYF. Full variable domain (outside the CDR3, taken from reference TRBV19 and TRBJ2-3): DGGITQSPKYLFRKEGQNVTLSCEQNLNHDAMYWYRQDPGQGLRLIYYSQIVNDFQKGDIAEGYSVSREKKESFPLTVTSAQKNPTAFYLCASRRTGGTDTQYFGPGTRLTVL.